The 5 T cell receptor beta chains below all came from one sample that was sequenced in a study of T cells after yellow fever vaccination. One entry per CDR3 protein, called by TCRdb with MiXCR from the 5' RACE reads. Among 60,000 to 95,000 distinct CDR3 sequences listed, around 7.9% were seen once. The specimen comprised CD8+ T cells sorted from PBMCs, sampled roughly 10 days after the first yellow fever vaccination. The source is a man aged 18 to 29 who received the YFV17D yellow fever vaccine.

This clonotype has a count of ten or more. The chain has TRBV27 and TRBJ2-3; D remains ambiguous. With 5 bases removed from V and 4 bases from J, the gap between germline ends came to 16 bases. Germline lookup yields CDR1 MNHEY and CDR2 SMNVEV (reference sequence). There are 15 residues in the CDR3. The CDR3 loop is CASSIQDARPDTQYF. CDR3 nucleotide sequence: TGTGCCAGCAGTATCCAGGATGCCCGTCCAGATACGCAGTATTTT.

This clonotype showed up many times. V gene TRBV27 combines with J gene TRBJ1-2, with D unresolved. Germline V gives CDR1 MNHEY, CDR2 SMNVEV (reference sequence). The CDR3 runs 14 residues. Trimming stripped 6 bases from V and 4 bases from J, with 15 bases between. In DNA, the CDR3 is TGTGCCAGCAGCTTCCGTAGTGGGGTCTATGGCTACACCTTC. Its translation: CASSFRSGVYGYTF.

This clonotype was counted at least ten times. The chain uses TRBV27 and TRBJ2-1; D unclear. The germline V gene encodes CDR1 MNHEY and CDR2 SMNVEV (reference sequence). V lost 5 bases to trimming and J lost 6 bases, with 14 bases between them. This CDR3 comprises 14 residues. The CDR3 reads CASSRGSTINEQFF. The CDR3 region has the DNA TGTGCCAGCAGTCGAGGTAGCACGATCAATGAGCAGTTCTTC.

The chain combines TRBV11-2 with TRBJ1-2; no definite D call. The CDR3 loop spans 14 amino acids. Looked up from germline, CDR1 is SGHAT and CDR2 is FQNNGV. The V and J ends lost 3 bases and 1 base respectively, with 9 bases between them. The CDR3 here is CASSFSTYNYGYTF. DNA for the CDR3: TGTGCCAGCAGCTTCTCGACTTATAACTATGGCTACACCTTC.

This clonotype has ten or more counts. The gene calls are TRBV9 and TRBJ2-7; 8 nucleotides align to TRBD1. The V and J ends lost 5 bases and 2 bases, in that order; junction bases with no gene match: 9. In germline, CDR1 is SGDLS, CDR2 YYNGEE. This CDR3 is built from 15 residues. This CDR3 is CASSPRDRITYEQYF. As DNA, the CDR3 is TGTGCCAGCAGTCCCAGGGACAGGATTACCTACGAGCAGTACTTC. The whole variable domain, remainder taken from reference TRBV9 and TRBJ2-7, is DSGVTQTPKHLITATGQRVTLRCSPRSGDLSVYWYQQSLDQGLQFLIQYYNGEERAKGNILERFSAQQFPDLHSELNLSSLELGDSALYFCASSPRDRITYEQYFGPGTRLTVT.